The source of this T cell receptor (beta chain) is a study of blood T cell repertoires in COVID-19. Study context: Samples representing acute and convalescent COVID-19 were sourced from the United States, Italy and Spain. Sources were T cells, B-cell-depleted T cells, or PBMCs; the material itself was cDNA or gDNA.

In the study's own analysis: It was from reference gene primer amplification that nucleated cell counts were estimated. Some clones are missing from TCRdb's copy, which holds only in-frame ones; the method was immunoSEQ multiplex PCR. V, J and clone size are those of that table, while D and trimming were read from the DNA. Of 250,000 to 300,000 clones in the sample, around three quarters are singletons; the top ten hold about 3%. The material sequenced was peripheral blood. The clonotype comes from an elderly woman with acute or convalescent COVID-19.

Here the CDR3 DNA reads TGTGCCAGCAGCGCCCGCGGGACTGGGTCACCCCTCCACTTT. Its translation: CASSARGTGSPLHF. This chain uses TRBV9 with TRBJ1-6, with D tentatively TRBD1 (5 bases). Germline CDR1 is SGDLS and CDR2 is YYNGEE. The CDR3 is made up of 14 amino acids. Deletions cut 3 bases from V and 10 bases from J, with 14 bases between.